Detailed here is one TCR beta chain. Its specificity is unknown. The primer mix had 60 Vbeta and 13 Jbeta primers. Sequencing was performed with immunoSEQ multiplex PCR; in TCRdb, only in-frame clones are kept and a portion is missing. Here the sample spans 150,000 or so clones, more than 75% being singletons. These data belong to a study of cytomegalovirus exposure and HLA in healthy donors. General observations from the study: Altogether, 160 or so TCR beta chains were recorded as cytomegalovirus-associated. Indistinguishable V segments such as TRBV6-2 and TRBV6-3 were excluded. Cytomegalovirus status was reportedly diagnosed by the classifier with high specificity and sensitivity. Common viral pathogens seemed to be connected with several of the most significant clusters, according to a later analysis.

V dropped 3 bases and J dropped 4 bases, with 13 bases sitting between them. The CDR3 is 14 amino acids. Germline-derived CDR1 and CDR2 are MNHEY and SMNVEV (reference sequence). The clonotype originates from a woman aged 40 to 50 in good health and CMV-seronegative. This chain joins TRBV27 and TRBJ2-7, with D possibly TRBD2 on 6 matching bases. The sequenced material came from PBMCs. CDR3 residues: CASSFKRGGYEQYF. DNA for the CDR3: TGTGCCAGCAGTTTTAAGAGGGGAGGTTACGAGCAGTACTTC.